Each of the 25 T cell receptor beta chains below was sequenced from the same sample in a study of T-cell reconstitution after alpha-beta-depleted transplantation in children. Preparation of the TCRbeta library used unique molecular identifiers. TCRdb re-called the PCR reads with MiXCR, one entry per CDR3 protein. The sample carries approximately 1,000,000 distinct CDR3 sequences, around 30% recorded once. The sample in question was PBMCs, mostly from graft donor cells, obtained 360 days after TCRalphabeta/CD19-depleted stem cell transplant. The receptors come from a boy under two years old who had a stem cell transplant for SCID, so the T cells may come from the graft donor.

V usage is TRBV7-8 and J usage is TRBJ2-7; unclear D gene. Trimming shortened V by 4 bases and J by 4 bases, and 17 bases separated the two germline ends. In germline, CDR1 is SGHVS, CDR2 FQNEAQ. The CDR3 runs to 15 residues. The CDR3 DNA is TGTGCCAGCAGCTCCGGAGTCCTGAATTCGTACGAGCAGTACTTC. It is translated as CASSSGVLNSYEQYF.

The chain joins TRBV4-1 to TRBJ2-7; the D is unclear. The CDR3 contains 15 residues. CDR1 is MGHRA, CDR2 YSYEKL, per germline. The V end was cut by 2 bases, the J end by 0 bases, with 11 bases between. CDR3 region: CASSQLEPSSYEQYF. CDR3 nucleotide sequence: TGCGCCAGCAGCCAACTGGAGCCCAGCTCCTACGAGCAGTACTTC.

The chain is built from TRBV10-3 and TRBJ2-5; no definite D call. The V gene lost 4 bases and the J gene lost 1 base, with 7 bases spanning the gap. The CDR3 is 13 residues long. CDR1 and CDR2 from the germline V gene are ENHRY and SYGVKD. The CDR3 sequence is CAISGQLQETQYF. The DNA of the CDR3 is TGTGCCATCAGTGGGCAGCTCCAAGAGACCCAGTACTTC.

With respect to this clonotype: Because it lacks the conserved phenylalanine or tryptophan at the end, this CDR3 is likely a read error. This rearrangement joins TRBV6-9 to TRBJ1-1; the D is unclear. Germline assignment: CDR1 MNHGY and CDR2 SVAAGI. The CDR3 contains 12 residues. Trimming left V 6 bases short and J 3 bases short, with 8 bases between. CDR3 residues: CASSPCDTEAFC. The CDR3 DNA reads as TGTGCCAGCAGCCCTTGTGACACTGAAGCTTTCTGT.

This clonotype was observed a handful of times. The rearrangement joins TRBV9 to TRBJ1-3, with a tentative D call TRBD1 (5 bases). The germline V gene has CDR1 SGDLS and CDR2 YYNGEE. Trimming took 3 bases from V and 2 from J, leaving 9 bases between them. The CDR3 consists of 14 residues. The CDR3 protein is CASSEWDPGNTIYF. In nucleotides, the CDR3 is TGTGCCAGCAGCGAGTGGGACCCTGGAAACACCATATATTTT.

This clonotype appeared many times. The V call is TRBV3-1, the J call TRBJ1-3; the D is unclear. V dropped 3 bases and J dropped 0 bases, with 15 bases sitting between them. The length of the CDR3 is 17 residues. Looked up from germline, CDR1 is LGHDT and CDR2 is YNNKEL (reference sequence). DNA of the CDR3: TGTGCCAGCAGCCACGGACGAGGTTTCAACTCTGGAAACACCATATATTTT. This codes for CASSHGRGFNSGNTIYF.

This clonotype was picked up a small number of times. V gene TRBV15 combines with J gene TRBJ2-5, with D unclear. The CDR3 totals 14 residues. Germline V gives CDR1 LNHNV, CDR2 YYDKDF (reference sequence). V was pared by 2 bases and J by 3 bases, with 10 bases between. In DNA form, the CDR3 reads TGTGCCACCAGCAGACCCCGAAGAGAAGAGACCCAGTACTTC. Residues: CATSRPRREETQYF.

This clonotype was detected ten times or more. In DNA, the CDR3 is TGTGCCAGCAGCTCCGACAGGGAAGCTCAAGAGACCCAGTACTTC. This encodes CASSSDREAQETQYF. V is TRBV28 and J is TRBJ2-5; 7 bases are shared with TRBD1. After removal of 6 bases from V and 2 bases from J, the junction contained 9 bases not matched to a gene. The CDR3 contains 15 residues. Germline CDR1 and CDR2: MDHEN and SYDVKM.

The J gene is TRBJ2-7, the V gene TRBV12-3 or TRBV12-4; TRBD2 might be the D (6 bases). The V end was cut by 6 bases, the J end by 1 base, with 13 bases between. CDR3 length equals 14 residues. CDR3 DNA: TGTGCCAGCAGCCGCGGGATAGCTTCCTACGAGCAGTACTTC. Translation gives CASSRGIASYEQYF.

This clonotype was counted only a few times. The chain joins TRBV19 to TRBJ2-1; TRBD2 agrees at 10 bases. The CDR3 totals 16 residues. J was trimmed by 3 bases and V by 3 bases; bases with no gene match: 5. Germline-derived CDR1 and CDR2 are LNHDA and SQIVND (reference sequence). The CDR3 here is CASSIYRTSGYNEQFF. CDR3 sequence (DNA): TGTGCCAGTAGTATTTACAGGACTAGCGGCTACAATGAGCAGTTCTTC.

The CDR3 loop reads CASSHIQGPEKLFF. DNA for the CDR3: TGCGCCAGCAGCCATATACAGGGGCCTGAAAAACTGTTTTTT. The V call is TRBV4-3, the J call TRBJ1-4; TRBD1 matches 7 bases. The CDR3 totals 14 residues. Looked up from germline, CDR1 is LGHNA and CDR2 is YSLEER. The junction had 5 bases not matched to a gene; V was cut back by 3 bases and J by 7 bases.

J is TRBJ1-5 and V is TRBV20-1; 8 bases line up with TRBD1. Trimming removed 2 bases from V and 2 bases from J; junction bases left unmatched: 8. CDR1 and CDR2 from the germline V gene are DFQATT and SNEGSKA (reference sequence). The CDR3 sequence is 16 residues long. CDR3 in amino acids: CSARKQGEYGNQPQHF. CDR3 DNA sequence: TGCAGTGCTAGAAAACAGGGGGAGTACGGCAATCAGCCCCAGCATTTT.

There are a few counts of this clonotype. The CDR3 here is CASSLVGSPNTGELFF. The DNA of the CDR3 is TGTGCCAGCAGCTTAGTCGGGAGCCCGAACACCGGGGAGCTGTTTTTT. The chain has TRBV11-2 and TRBJ2-2; D possibly corresponds to TRBD2 (6 bases). V gave up 1 base and J gave up 0 bases, with 9 bases separating them. Germline V lookup: CDR1 SGHAT, CDR2 FQNNGV. The CDR3 sequence is 16 residues long.

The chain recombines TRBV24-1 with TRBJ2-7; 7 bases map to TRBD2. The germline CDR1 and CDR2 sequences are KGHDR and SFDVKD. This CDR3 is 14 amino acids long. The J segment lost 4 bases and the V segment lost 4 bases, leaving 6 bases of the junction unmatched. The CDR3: CATSDSRRGYEQYF. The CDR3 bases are TGTGCCACCAGTGACTCTCGGCGGGGGTACGAGCAGTACTTC.

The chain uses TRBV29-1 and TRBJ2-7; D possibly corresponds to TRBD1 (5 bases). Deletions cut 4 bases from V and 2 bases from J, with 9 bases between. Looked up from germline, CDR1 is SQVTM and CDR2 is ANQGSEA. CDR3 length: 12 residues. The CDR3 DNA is TGCAGCGTTGCAACAGGAACCTACGAGCAGTACTTC. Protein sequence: CSVATGTYEQYF.

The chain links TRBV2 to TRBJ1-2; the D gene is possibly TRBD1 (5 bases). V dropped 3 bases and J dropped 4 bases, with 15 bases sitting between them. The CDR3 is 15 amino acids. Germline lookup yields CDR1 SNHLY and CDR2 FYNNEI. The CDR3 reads CASSDGGKPLYGYTF. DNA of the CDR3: TGTGCCAGCAGTGATGGGGGAAAACCCCTCTATGGCTACACCTTC.

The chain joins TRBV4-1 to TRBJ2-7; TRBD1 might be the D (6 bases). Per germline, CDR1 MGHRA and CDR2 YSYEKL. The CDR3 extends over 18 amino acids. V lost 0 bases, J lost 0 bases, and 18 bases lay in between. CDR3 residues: CASSQDSRQANFSYEQYF. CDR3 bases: TGCGCCAGCAGCCAAGATTCTAGACAGGCCAATTTCTCCTACGAGCAGTACTTC.

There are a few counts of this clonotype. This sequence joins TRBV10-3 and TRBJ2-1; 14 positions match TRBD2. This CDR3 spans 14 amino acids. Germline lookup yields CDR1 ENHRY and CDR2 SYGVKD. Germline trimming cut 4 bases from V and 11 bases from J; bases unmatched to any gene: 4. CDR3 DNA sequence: TGTGCCATCAGTGGAGGGACTAGCGGGGGCCAGCAGTTCTTC. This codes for CAISGGTSGGQQFF.

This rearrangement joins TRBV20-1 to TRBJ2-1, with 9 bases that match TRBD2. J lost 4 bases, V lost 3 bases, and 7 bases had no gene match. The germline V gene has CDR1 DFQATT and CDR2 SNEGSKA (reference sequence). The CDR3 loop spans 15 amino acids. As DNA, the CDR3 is TGCAGTGCTAGTCGCTGGCGGGGGGGGTACAATGAGCAGTTCTTC. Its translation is CSASRWRGGYNEQFF.

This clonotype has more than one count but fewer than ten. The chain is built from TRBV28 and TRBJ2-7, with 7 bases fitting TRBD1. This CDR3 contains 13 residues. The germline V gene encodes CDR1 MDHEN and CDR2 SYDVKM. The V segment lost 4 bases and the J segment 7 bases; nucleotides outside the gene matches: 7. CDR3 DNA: TGTGCCAGCAGTTGGTACAGGGGACAGGAGCAGTACTTC. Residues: CASSWYRGQEQYF. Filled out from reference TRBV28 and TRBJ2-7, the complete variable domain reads DVKVTQSSRYLVKRTGEKVFLECVQDMDHENMFWYRQDPGLGLRLIYFSYDVKMKEKGDIPEGYSVSREKKERFSLILESASTNQTSMYLCASSWYRGQEQYFGPGTRLTVT.

The CDR3 DNA reads TGTGCCAGCAGTTTAGGCCCGCCAGAGGCCACCTACGAGCAGTACTTC. Translating it yields CASSLGPPEATYEQYF. This chain joins TRBV27 and TRBJ2-7; D call uncertain. Germline-derived CDR1 and CDR2 are MNHEY and SMNVEV (reference sequence). V lost 2 bases and J lost 2, with 16 bases in between. The CDR3 spans 16 residues.

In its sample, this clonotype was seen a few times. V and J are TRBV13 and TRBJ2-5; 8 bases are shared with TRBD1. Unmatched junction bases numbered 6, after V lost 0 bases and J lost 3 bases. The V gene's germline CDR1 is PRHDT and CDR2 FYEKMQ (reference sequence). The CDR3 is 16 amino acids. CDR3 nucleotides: TGTGCCAGCAGCTTAGGACAGGGGGTGATGGAAGAGACCCAGTACTTC. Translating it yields CASSLGQGVMEETQYF.

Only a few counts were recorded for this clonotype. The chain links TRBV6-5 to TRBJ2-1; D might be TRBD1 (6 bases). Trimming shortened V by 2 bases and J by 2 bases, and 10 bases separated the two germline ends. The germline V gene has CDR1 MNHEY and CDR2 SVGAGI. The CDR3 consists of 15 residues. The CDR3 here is CASSYGQGTYNEQFF. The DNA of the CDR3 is TGTGCCAGCAGTTACGGGCAGGGGACCTACAATGAGCAGTTCTTC.

CDR3 coding DNA: TGTGCCAGCTCACCCCTTTATGGCGAACGGGGGTACAATGAGCAGTTCTTC. This encodes CASSPLYGERGYNEQFF. The gene calls are TRBV18 and TRBJ2-1; tentatively, D is TRBD2 (6 bases). CDR1 is KGHSH, CDR2 LQKENI, per germline. The CDR3 has 17 residues. The V gene lost 3 bases and the J gene lost 4 bases, with 19 bases spanning the gap.

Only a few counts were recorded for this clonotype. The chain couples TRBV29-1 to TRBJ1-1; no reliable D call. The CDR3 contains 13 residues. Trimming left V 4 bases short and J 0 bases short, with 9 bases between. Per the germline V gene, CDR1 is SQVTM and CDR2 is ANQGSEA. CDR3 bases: TGCAGCGTTGCTGGGCAGATGAACACTGAAGCTTTCTTT. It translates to CSVAGQMNTEAFF.